This TCR beta chain derives from a study of CD8 T cells in ankylosing spondylitis. Study conclusions and caveats: Enrichment of disease-linked clones was reportedly significant in matched ankylosing spondylitis synovial fluid. Apparently characteristic of ankylosing spondylitis blood was a TCR beta motif (eight highly homologous variants).

Regarding this clonotype: Antigen: not known.

The TCR beta libraries were generated through quantitative 5'-RACE incorporating molecular barcodes. One entry per CDR3 protein results from TCRdb running MiXCR on the 5' RACE reads. The repertoire has about 210,000 distinct CDR3 sequences, around 7.9% of them found once; the top ten carry approximately 15%. The V gene end was trimmed by 10 bases and the J gene end by 1 base; junction bases not matched to a gene: 9. The germline V gene has CDR1 MNHEY and CDR2 SVGAGI. This CDR3 has 14 amino acids. The sequenced sample was blood, either unsorted or a sorted T cell fraction (not recorded which). This chain connects TRBV6-5 to TRBJ2-7, with 8 bases that match TRBD1. The clonotype was recovered from a male donor with ankylosing spondylitis. The DNA for the CDR3 is TGTGCCACTATCCGGACAGGGTTGTCCTACGAGCAGTACTTC. This encodes CATIRTGLSYEQYF.